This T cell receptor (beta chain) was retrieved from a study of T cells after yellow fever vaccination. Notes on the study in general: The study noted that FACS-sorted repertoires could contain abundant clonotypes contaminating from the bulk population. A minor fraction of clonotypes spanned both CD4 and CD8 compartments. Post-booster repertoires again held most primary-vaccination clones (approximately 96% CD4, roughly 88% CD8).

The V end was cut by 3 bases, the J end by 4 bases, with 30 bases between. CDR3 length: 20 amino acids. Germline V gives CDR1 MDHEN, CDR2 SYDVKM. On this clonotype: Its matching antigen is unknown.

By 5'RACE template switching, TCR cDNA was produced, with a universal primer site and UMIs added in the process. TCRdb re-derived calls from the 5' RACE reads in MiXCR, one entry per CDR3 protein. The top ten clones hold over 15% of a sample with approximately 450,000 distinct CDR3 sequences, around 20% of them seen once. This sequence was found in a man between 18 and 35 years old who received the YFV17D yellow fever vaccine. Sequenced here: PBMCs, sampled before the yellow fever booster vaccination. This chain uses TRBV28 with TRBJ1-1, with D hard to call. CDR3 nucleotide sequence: TGTGCCAGCAGTTTCGCCGCGGTCTCGCGTATTGGCGGTTGGCCCACTGAAGCTTTCTTT. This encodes CASSFAAVSRIGGWPTEAFF.